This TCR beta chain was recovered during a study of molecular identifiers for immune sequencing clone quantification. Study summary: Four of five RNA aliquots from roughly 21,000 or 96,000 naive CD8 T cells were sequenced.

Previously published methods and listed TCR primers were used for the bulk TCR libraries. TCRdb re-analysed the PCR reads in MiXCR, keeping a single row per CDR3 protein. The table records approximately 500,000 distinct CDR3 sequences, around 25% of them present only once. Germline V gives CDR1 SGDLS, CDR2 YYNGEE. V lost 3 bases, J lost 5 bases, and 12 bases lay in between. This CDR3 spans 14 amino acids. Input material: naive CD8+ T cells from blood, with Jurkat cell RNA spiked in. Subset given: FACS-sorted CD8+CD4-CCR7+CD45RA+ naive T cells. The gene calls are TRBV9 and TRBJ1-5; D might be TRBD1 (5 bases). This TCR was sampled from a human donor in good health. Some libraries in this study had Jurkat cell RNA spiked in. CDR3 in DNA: TGTGCCAGCAGCGAAACAGGTTACGATCAGCCCCAGCATTTT. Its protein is CASSETGYDQPQHF.